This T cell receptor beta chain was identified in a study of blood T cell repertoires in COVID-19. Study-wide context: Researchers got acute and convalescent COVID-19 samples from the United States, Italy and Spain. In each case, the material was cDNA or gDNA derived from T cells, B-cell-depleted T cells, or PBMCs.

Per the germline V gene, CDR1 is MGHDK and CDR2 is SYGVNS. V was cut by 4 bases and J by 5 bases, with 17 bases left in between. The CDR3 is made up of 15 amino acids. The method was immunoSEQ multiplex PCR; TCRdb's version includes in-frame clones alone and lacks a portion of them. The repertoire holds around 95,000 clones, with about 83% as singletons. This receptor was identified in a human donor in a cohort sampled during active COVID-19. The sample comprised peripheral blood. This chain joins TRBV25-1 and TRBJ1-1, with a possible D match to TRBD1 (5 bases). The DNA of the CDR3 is TGTGCCAGCAGTGTTATGGAGGGAAGGGGAACTGAAGCTTTCTTT. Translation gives CASSVMEGRGTEAFF.